This TCR beta chain was captured in a study of shared T cell receptors in the human thymus (dated by TCRdb to the early 2020s). Regarding the research as a whole: The study examined how self-reactive, shared T-cell receptor alpha chains are generated in the human thymus.

At the junction V is shortened by 5 bases and J by 7 bases; bases outside the gene matches: 6. The CDR3 spans 15 residues, from the cysteine through the phenylalanine. Just CDR3 DNA is preserved here, 45 bases in frame from base 1. CDR1 and CDR2, looked up from the germline V gene, are SGHAT and FQNNGV. Libraries were constructed by the immunoSEQ multiplex PCR assay. TCRdb provides this immuneACCESS table in a form limited to in-frame rearrangements. Some clones are lacking; in checked studies, under half of them reflect an unresolved V gene, and why the rest are absent is not known. Here the sample has hundreds of thousands of clones; around 78% occur a single time. About 0.013% of the sample is held by the ten biggest clonotypes. Turning to this clone: Its target antigen remains unknown. Qualities for individual bases were not recorded, and no much larger clone is one base off.

These data were also reused for a study on human thymus T cells. From the second report: The donors were immunologically healthy infants in Finland who had open corrective cardiac surgery for congenital heart defects. Thymus tissue was collected as surgical resects that were removed during corrective cardiac surgery. Both the thymic and the peripheral blood repertoires appeared to show biased V and J gene segment usage. According to the related research, thymic TCR repertoires were highly overlapping among unrelated individuals. The study described the TCR alpha and beta repertoires in under 10 infant thymus samples and four matching peripheral blood samples. The cohort included several male and a couple of female infants, with donor ages spanning 7 to 244 days. After being mechanically released from the tissue, thymocytes were kept at -70 degrees C in pellets of about 8.5-32 million cells. Genomic DNA was extracted from frozen cell pellets with a QIAsymphony instrument. The immunoSEQ multiplex PCR assay was used to amplify the TCRB and TCRAD loci from a standardized amount of quality-controlled genomic DNA. The amplicons spanned the V(D)J region and were long enough to cover the CDR3 and allow V and J genes to be identified. The commercial immunoSEQ service was used to sequence amplicons on an Illumina platform. Primer bias and sequencing errors were corrected as previously described, and TCRAD and TCRB were defined on the basis of the IMGT database. Analysis of the repertoires was done with immunoSEQ Analyzer 3.0 and VDJTools and included basic statistics, V/J segment usage, diversity estimates, rarefaction and pairwise overlap. To estimate diversity, the Chao1, ChaoE, Efron-Thisted, Shannon and inverse Simpson indices were applied, and diversity was also estimated on datasets down-sampled to the smallest sample. Repertoire overlap was determined by strict matching of CDR3 nucleotide sequence, V gene and J gene, and Jaccard-based multidimensional scaling clustering was applied. Thymus samples yielded on average approximately 800,000 unique TCRB clonotypes, compared with 80,000 to 85,000 from blood samples.

This receptor chain uses TRBV11-2 and TRBJ2-1, and 12 bases in between align with TRBD2. The TCR comes from a boy under two years old with a congenital heart defect. Donor details come from another sample of the same person, matched by shared clones. Source material: thymocytes. CDR3 reads: CASSHLAGGGNEQFF. The DNA is as follows: TGTGCCAGCAGCCACCTAGCGGGAGGGGGAAATGAGCAGTTCTTC.